The sequence of this T cell receptor beta chain was determined in a study of T cell responses to AZD1222 COVID-19 vaccine. Study in general: Some second doses came at about 4 weeks and others at about 12 weeks; these were pooled.

This CDR3 comprises 15 residues. Germline V gene data show CDR1 as SGHTA and CDR2 as FQGNSA. After removal of 5 bases from V and 3 bases from J, the junction contained 6 bases not matched to a gene. This table comes from immunoSEQ multiplex PCR, and its TCRdb copy is limited to in-frame clones, with some not included. This table holds 170,000 or so clones, about nine tenths found once. Study outcomes and limitations: The reported proportion of spike-specific TCRs targeting unmutated variant regions was nearly half. Sampling that yielded the repertoires occurred only after the peak T cell response.

This clone showed up just once. The antigen remains undetermined. The receptor was isolated from an adult in good health. The chain combines TRBV7-2 with TRBJ2-7; 11 bases are a match to TRBD2. The starting material was peripheral blood, obtained on day 0 of AZD1222 vaccination. For the CDR3, the DNA is TGTGCCAGCAGCCAGACTAGCGGGGCCCACTACGAGCAGTACTTC. Translated, it gives CASSQTSGAHYEQYF.